This entry features one TCR beta chain sequence. The assay was immunoSEQ multiplex PCR, and TCRdb's table has in-frame clones only and misses some. The table shows about 190,000 clones, with about 94% occurring only once. This specimen belongs to a study of T cell responses to AZD1222 COVID-19 vaccine. Germline assignment: CDR1 MNHEY and CDR2 SVGEGT. There are 18 residues in the CDR3. V lost 5 bases and J lost 2; bases outside the gene matches: 13. The chain recombines TRBV6-2 or TRBV6-3 with TRBJ2-3; 10 bases are shared with TRBD2. The TCR was taken from an adult in good health. This specimen consisted of peripheral blood, obtained on day 0 of AZD1222 vaccination. CDR3 residues: CASSVPKTGLAFTDTQYF. Written as DNA, the CDR3 is TGTGCCAGCAGTGTCCCGAAAACGGGACTAGCGTTCACAGATACGCAGTATTTT.